This T cell receptor beta chain was obtained from a study of T cell responses to AZD1222 COVID-19 vaccine. This table comes from immunoSEQ multiplex PCR, and its TCRdb copy is limited to in-frame clones, with some not included. The sample lists roughly 130,000 clones, roughly nine tenths occurring once. Trimming took 6 bases from V and 4 from J; bases not matched to a gene: 3. This CDR3 has 13 residues. Germline assignment: CDR1 SNHLY and CDR2 FYNNEI. The sequence derives from an adult in good health. The rearrangement links TRBV2 to TRBJ1-5; 7 nucleotides match TRBD1. Sequenced material: peripheral blood, taken on day 0 of AZD1222 vaccination. The CDR3 loop reads CASSQGVNQPQHF. CDR3 coding DNA: TGTGCCAGCAGCCAGGGGGTGAATCAGCCCCAGCATTTT. The full variable domain, with the rest looked up from reference TRBV2 and TRBJ1-5, is EPEVTQTPSHQVTQMGQEVILRCVPISNHLYFYWYRQILGQKVEFLVSFYNNEISEKSEIFDDQFSVERPDGSNFTLKIRSTKLEDSAMYFCASSQGVNQPQHFGDGTRLSIL.